This TCR beta chain originates from a study of glioma-infiltrating T cells. Notes on the study in general: Above-expected tissue-blood divergence occurred in all gliomas, most in low-grade ones. Very few CDR3 sequences were shared between tissue and blood.

CDR3 length: 13 residues. Germline V lookup: CDR1 LGHDT, CDR2 YNNKEL (reference sequence). Using RNA template, CDR3s of TCR alpha and beta were amplified with iRepertoire arm-PCR. Input was 100-400 ng of tissue mRNA or PBMC total RNA. TCRdb ran MiXCR on the multiplex PCR reads and lists one entry per CDR3 protein. The sample has over 120,000 distinct CDR3 sequences; about 39% are singletons. As regards this clonotype: Its antigen is currently unknown.

The origin of this receptor is a human donor with low-grade glioma or glioblastoma, undergoing nonglioma brain surgery, or in good health (not recorded which). The sequencing input was glioma tissue, nonneoplastic brain tissue, or PBMCs (not recorded which). The rearrangement links TRBV3-1 to TRBJ2-1, with D possibly being TRBD1 or TRBD2 (5 bases each). The J call may be wrong; the DNA end is better matched by TRBJ2-7. CDR3 sequence (DNA): TGTGCCAGCAGCCGCCGGGACCACTACGAGCAGTACTTC. Translated: CASSRRDHYEQYF.